Sequencing of this T cell receptor beta chain was carried out in a study of blood T cell repertoires in COVID-19. At the level of the study: The United States, Italy and Spain provided the acute and convalescent COVID-19 samples.

The protocol was immunoSEQ multiplex PCR, while the TCRdb copy is restricted to in-frame clones and leaves out a portion. The sample has 250,000 to 350,000 clones; around 88% are singletons. The CDR3 has 15 amino acids. The V segment lost 2 bases and the J segment 0 bases; nucleotides outside the gene matches: 4. Germline lookup yields CDR1 MRHNA and CDR2 SNTAGT. The receptor was derived from a woman between 45 and 65 years old with acute or convalescent COVID-19. The chain employs TRBV6-4 and TRBJ2-7; TRBD2 agrees at 7 bases. The source material was peripheral blood. The DNA for the CDR3 is TGTGCCAGCAGTGACGGGGAGGGCACCTCCTACGAGCAGTACTTC. Translated, it gives CASSDGEGTSYEQYF.